This TCR beta chain was obtained from a study of shared clonotypes between healthy human individuals. Assay: immunoSEQ multiplex PCR; the TCRdb copy retains only in-frame clones and omits some. The sample comprises 1.5 million to 2.5 million clones, over 85% of which are singletons, and under 1.5% rests with the top ten. This CDR3 spans 13 amino acids. Trimming shortened V by 2 bases and J by 3 bases, and 5 bases separated the two germline ends. Germline V gene data show CDR1 as SGHAT and CDR2 as FQNNGV. Comments on this clone: Other DNA sequences within the sample encode an identical CDR3.

Naive CD8 isolation took CD45RO-negative cells positively selected for CCR7 and excluded terminally differentiated effector memory CD45RA+ cells. Sequencing input: naive CD8+ T cells sorted from blood. The clonotype originates from a man in his late teens or twenties in good health. V is TRBV11-2 and J is TRBJ2-1; the D is unclear. CDR3 amino acids: CASSLSGYNEQFF. In nucleotides, the CDR3 is TGTGCCAGCAGCTTATCCGGCTACAATGAGCAGTTCTTC.